What follows are 22 T cell receptor beta chains derived from one specimen sequenced in a study of shared clonotypes between healthy human individuals. The protocol was immunoSEQ multiplex PCR, while the TCRdb copy is restricted to in-frame clones and leaves out a portion. The sample holds about 470,000 clones, around 79% seen once. The sequenced sample consisted of PBMCs. The origin of the receptors is a woman aged 40 to 49 in good health. Some clones in this sample may be carry-over from other donors' samples.

The rearrangement links TRBV5-4 to TRBJ2-7, with D perhaps TRBD2 (7 bases). In germline, CDR1 is SGHNT, CDR2 YYREEE (reference sequence). The ends were cut back, 4 bases at V and 3 bases at J, with 23 bases in the middle. The CDR3 is 17 residues long. The CDR3 sequence: CASSELGGGTGIYEQYF. The CDR3 region has the DNA TGTGCCAGCAGCGAGCTTGGGGGGGGCACTGGTATCTACGAGCAGTACTTC.

The genes are TRBV9 and TRBJ1-3; 7 bases fit TRBD1. V lost 4 bases to trimming and J lost 2 bases; unmatched junction nucleotides: 3. This CDR3 has 14 amino acids. The germline V gene has CDR1 SGDLS and CDR2 YYNGEE. This chain's CDR3 is CASSLGTAGNTIYF. CDR3 nucleotide sequence: TGTGCCAGCAGCCTCGGGACAGCTGGAAACACCATATATTTT.

The J gene is TRBJ1-4, the V gene TRBV18, with D maybe TRBD1 (5 bases). Per germline, CDR1 KGHSH and CDR2 LQKENI. The CDR3 is made up of 14 amino acids. V gave up 1 base and J gave up 4 bases, with 7 bases separating them. CDR3 region: CASSPRQGNEKLFF. DNA for the CDR3: TGTGCCAGCTCACCACGCCAGGGTAATGAAAAACTGTTTTTT.

V usage is TRBV9 and J usage is TRBJ2-7; TRBD2 matches at 12 bases. The germline V gene has CDR1 SGDLS and CDR2 YYNGEE. Trimming removed 4 bases from V and 4 bases from J; junction bases left unmatched: 3. This CDR3 comprises 14 residues. The CDR3 spells CASSPSGREYEQYF. The CDR3, as DNA: TGTGCCAGCAGCCCTAGCGGGAGGGAATACGAGCAGTACTTC.

V is TRBV7-9 and J is TRBJ2-1; 13 bases fit TRBD2. After removal of 4 bases from V and 7 bases from J, the junction contained 10 bases not matched to a gene. The CDR3 is made up of 17 amino acids. The germline V gene encodes CDR1 SEHNR and CDR2 FQNEAQ (reference sequence). CDR3 bases: TGTGCCAGCAGCTCATTAGTTACTAGCGGGAGGGGGAATGAGCAGTTCTTC. This sequence encodes CASSSLVTSGRGNEQFF.

The gene calls are TRBV7-2 and TRBJ1-2, with TRBD1 as a possible D gene (6 bases). Deletions cut 5 bases from V and 4 bases from J, with 17 bases between. The V gene's germline CDR1 is SGHTA and CDR2 FQGNSA. The CDR3 has 15 amino acids. In DNA form, the CDR3 reads TGTGCCAGCAGCGTACAGGGCGACAGCCCCTATGGCTACACCTTC. Residues: CASSVQGDSPYGYTF.

The chain's CDR3 is CASSFGVQRETGELFF. CDR3 DNA: TGTGCCAGCAGCTTCGGGGTACAGAGGGAGACCGGGGAGCTGTTTTTT. The chain recombines TRBV9 with TRBJ2-2; D perhaps matches TRBD2 (5 bases). Germline assignment: CDR1 SGDLS and CDR2 YYNGEE. The CDR3 has 16 residues. V was clipped by 4 bases and J by 5 bases, with 18 bases between them.

CDR3 loop: CASSSRLLPGLAGSRTDTQYF. In DNA form, the CDR3 reads TGCGCCAGCAGCTCCCGCCTCCTTCCGGGACTAGCGGGATCACGCACAGATACGCAGTATTTT. The genes are TRBV5-1 and TRBJ2-3; 13 bases match TRBD2. The trim removed 3 bases at V and 1 base at J, leaving 17 bases unmatched. The V gene's germline CDR1 is SGHRS and CDR2 YFSETQ. The CDR3 loop spans 21 amino acids.

J is TRBJ2-5 and V is TRBV29-1; no reliable D call. CDR3 length: 13 amino acids. V lost 0 bases and J 2 bases, leaving 7 bases between the germline ends. Looked up from germline, CDR1 is SQVTM and CDR2 is ANQGSEA. Written as DNA, the CDR3 is TGCAGCGTTGAAGACCCTAATCAAGAGACCCAGTACTTC. It specifies CSVEDPNQETQYF.

The gene calls are TRBV28 and TRBJ1-5, with D tentatively TRBD1 (6 bases). This CDR3 region has 14 residues. Trimming took 6 bases from V and 5 from J, leaving 14 bases between them. Germline-derived CDR1 and CDR2 are MDHEN and SYDVKM. CDR3 sequence reads: CASRQQGAHQPQHF. The CDR3, as DNA: TGTGCCAGCAGGCAACAGGGTGCTCATCAGCCCCAGCATTTT.

This clone occurred a few times. The J gene is TRBJ2-1, the V gene TRBV7-3; TRBD2 might be the D (5 bases). Per the germline V gene, CDR1 is SGHTA and CDR2 is FQGTGA. The CDR3 is 15 residues long. The ends were cut back, 1 base at V and 5 bases at J, with 12 bases in the middle. The CDR3 spells CASSLMAGTDNEQFF. The CDR3 bases are TGTGCCAGCAGCTTAATGGCGGGTACCGACAATGAGCAGTTCTTC.

This clone has just a few counts. The V and J genes are TRBV18 and TRBJ1-1, with a tentative D call TRBD1 (6 bases). The V and J ends lost 4 bases and 0 bases respectively, with 12 bases between them. This CDR3 comprises 15 residues. Germline values: CDR1 KGHSH, CDR2 LQKENI. CDR3 DNA: TGTGCCAGCTCACGAAACAGGGACATGAACACTGAAGCTTTCTTT. This translates into CASSRNRDMNTEAFF.

This clone appeared a single time. J is TRBJ2-7 and V is TRBV10-3; 7 nucleotides align to TRBD1. The CDR3 length is 11 residues. Trimming removed 9 bases from V and 3 bases from J; junction bases left unmatched: 2. Germline CDR1 is ENHRY and CDR2 is SYGVKD. CDR3 sequence reads: CAMGQRYEQYF. In DNA form, the CDR3 reads TGTGCCATGGGACAGCGCTACGAGCAGTACTTC.

Concerning this clone: One end of the junction varies from germline; a read error may be responsible. V gene TRBV7-9 combines with J gene TRBJ1-3; no clear D gene. This CDR3 comprises 12 residues. Germline assignment: CDR1 SEHNR and CDR2 FQNEAQ (reference sequence). CDR3 protein: CASSLETRRWAF. CDR3 nucleotide sequence: TGTGCCAGCAGCTTAGAGACACGCCGTTGGGCTTTT.

For this clone: This may be a read error: a much more frequent sequence differs by one nucleotide. Other DNA sequences within the sample encode an identical CDR3. This chain connects TRBV6-4 to TRBJ2-3, with TRBD2 matching over 8 bases. With 5 bases clipped from V and 3 bases from J, the junction kept 4 bases outside the gene matches. CDR3 length equals 14 residues. Germline V gives CDR1 MRHNA, CDR2 SNTAGT. This CDR3 reads CASSPSGLTDTQYF. DNA for the CDR3: TGTGCCAGCAGTCCTAGCGGGCTGACAGATACGCAGTATTTT.

The chain recombines TRBV9 with TRBJ2-1; 7 nucleotides agree with TRBD2. This CDR3 has 17 residues. Germline V gives CDR1 SGDLS, CDR2 YYNGEE. J was trimmed by 3 bases and V by 4 bases; bases with no gene match: 13. This CDR3 reads CASSPRGVSAYYNEQFF. The DNA for the CDR3 is TGTGCCAGCAGCCCCCGGGGGGTGAGCGCCTACTACAATGAGCAGTTCTTC.

The chain uses TRBV7-3 and TRBJ2-1; TRBD2 matches at 11 bases. The germline gives CDR1 SGHTA, CDR2 FQGTGA. The CDR3 contains 14 residues. Germline trimming cut 5 bases from V and 8 bases from J; bases unmatched to any gene: 5. Here the CDR3 reads CASSQLAGGYEQFF. Written as DNA, the CDR3 is TGTGCCAGCAGCCAGCTAGCGGGAGGCTATGAGCAGTTCTTC.

The chain combines TRBV19 with TRBJ1-2; D not certain. CDR1 and CDR2 (germline): LNHDA, SQIVND (reference sequence). This CDR3 has 13 amino acids. The V end was cut by 0 bases, the J end by 0 bases, with 2 bases between. CDR3 region: CASSIEANYGYTF. As DNA, the CDR3 is TGTGCCAGTAGTATAGAAGCTAACTATGGCTACACCTTC.

The rearrangement links TRBV6-4 to TRBJ2-1; D gene unclear. The V end lost 7 bases, the J end lost 9 bases, and 10 bases lay between the germline ends. The CDR3 totals 11 residues. The germline gives CDR1 MRHNA, CDR2 SNTAGT. DNA of the CDR3: TGTGCCAGCAATCCAGAGGTTGAGCAGTTCTTC. This gives the protein CASNPEVEQFF.

J is TRBJ1-6 and V is TRBV2; D gene ambiguous. The CDR3 is made up of 14 amino acids. The germline V gene has CDR1 SNHLY and CDR2 FYNNEI. Deletions cut 6 bases from V and 9 bases from J, with 15 bases between. The CDR3 sequence is CASRKDAPSSPLHF. The DNA of the CDR3 is TGTGCCAGCAGGAAGGACGCCCCCAGTTCACCCCTCCACTTT.

The chain employs TRBV6-5 and TRBJ2-7; D may be TRBD1 (6 bases). V lost 8 bases and J lost 5, with 16 bases in between. CDR1 and CDR2 from the germline V gene are MNHEY and SVGAGI. There are 13 residues in the CDR3. Here the CDR3 DNA reads TGTGCCAGCCGAAAAGGGGGTCCCAACGAGCAGTACTTC. It yields the protein CASRKGGPNEQYF.

This chain joins TRBV6-4 and TRBJ2-3, with a possible D match to TRBD2 (6 bases). Germline V gene lookup returns CDR1 MRHNA and CDR2 SNTAGT. The CDR3 covers 15 residues. V was shortened by 0 bases and J by 4 bases, with 11 bases between the two germline ends. This CDR3 is CASSDSGGASDTQYF. The CDR3 DNA is TGTGCCAGCAGTGACTCGGGGGGAGCTTCAGATACGCAGTATTTT.